This TCR beta chain came from a study of blood T cell repertoires in COVID-19. At the level of the study: PBMCs, B-cell-depleted T cells, or T cells provided the cDNA or gDNA that made up the material.

Libraries were prepared by immunoSEQ multiplex PCR; TCRdb keeps only in-frame clonotypes and omits some of them. The data hold a few hundred thousand clones, with 84% observed a single time. Enrollees, about 18 to 95 years old, lived in 20 to 25 US areas. CDR1 and CDR2 from the germline V gene are MGHDK and SYGVNS. The V and J ends lost 3 bases and 0 bases respectively, with 6 bases between them. This CDR3 is 14 amino acids long. The chain couples TRBV25-1 to TRBJ1-3, with unresolved D. Sequences were obtained from PBMCs or T cells enriched from blood (not recorded which). This sequence originates from a man between 25 and 39 years old with acute COVID-19. The DNA for the CDR3 is TGTGCCAGCAGTGACGGCGGCTCTGGAAACACCATATATTTT. It is translated as CASSDGGSGNTIYF.